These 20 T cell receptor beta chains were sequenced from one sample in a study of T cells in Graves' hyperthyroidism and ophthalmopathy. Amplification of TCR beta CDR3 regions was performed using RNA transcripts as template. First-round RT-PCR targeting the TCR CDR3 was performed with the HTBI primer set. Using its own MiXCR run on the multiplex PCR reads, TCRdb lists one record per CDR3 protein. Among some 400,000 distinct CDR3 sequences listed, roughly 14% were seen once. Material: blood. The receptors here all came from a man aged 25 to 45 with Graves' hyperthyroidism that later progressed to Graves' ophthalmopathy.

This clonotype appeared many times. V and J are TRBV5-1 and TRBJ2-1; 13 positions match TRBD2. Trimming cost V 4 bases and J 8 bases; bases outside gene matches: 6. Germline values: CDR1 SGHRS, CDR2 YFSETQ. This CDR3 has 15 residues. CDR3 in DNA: TGCGCCAGCAGCCGGACTAGCGGGGGCCGGGATGAGCAGTTCTTC. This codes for CASSRTSGGRDEQFF.

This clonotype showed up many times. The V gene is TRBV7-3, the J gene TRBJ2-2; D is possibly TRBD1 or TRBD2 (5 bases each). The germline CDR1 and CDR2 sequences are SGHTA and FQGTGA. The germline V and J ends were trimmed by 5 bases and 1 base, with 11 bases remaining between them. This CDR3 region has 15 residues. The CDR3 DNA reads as TGTGCCAGCAGCCCCGGGACGGGGAACACCGGGGAGCTGTTTTTT. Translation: CASSPGTGNTGELFF.

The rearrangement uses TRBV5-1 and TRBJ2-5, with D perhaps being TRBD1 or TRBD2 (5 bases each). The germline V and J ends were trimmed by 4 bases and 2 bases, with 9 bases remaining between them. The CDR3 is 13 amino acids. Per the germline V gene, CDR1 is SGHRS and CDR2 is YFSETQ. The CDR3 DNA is TGCGCCAGCAGCAGGGACGTACAAGAGACCCAGTACTTC. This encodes CASSRDVQETQYF.

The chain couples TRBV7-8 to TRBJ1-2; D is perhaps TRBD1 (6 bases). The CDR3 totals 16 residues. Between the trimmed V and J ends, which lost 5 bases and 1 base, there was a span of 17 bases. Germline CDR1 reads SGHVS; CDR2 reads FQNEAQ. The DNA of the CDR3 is TGTGCCAGCAGCCCTCCTGGACAGACTAATAACTATGGCTACACCTTC. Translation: CASSPPGQTNNYGYTF.

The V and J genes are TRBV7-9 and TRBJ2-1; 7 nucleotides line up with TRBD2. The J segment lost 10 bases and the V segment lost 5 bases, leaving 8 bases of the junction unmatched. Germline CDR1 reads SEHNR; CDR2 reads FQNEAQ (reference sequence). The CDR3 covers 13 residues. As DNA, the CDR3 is TGTGCCAGCAGCCTTCCCGGGACTAAAGAGCAGTTCTTC. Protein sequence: CASSLPGTKEQFF.

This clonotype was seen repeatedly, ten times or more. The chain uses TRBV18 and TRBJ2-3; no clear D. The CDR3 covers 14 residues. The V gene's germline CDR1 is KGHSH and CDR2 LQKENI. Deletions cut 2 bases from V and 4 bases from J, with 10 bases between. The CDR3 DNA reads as TGTGCCAGCTCACCAGGGCGGCCCCCAGATACGCAGTATTTT. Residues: CASSPGRPPDTQYF.

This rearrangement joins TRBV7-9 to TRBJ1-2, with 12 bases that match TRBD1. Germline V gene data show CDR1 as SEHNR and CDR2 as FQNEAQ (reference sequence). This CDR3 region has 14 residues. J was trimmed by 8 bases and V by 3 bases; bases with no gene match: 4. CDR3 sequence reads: CASSLGQGAWGYTF. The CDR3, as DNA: TGTGCCAGCAGCTTGGGACAGGGGGCGTGGGGCTACACCTTC.

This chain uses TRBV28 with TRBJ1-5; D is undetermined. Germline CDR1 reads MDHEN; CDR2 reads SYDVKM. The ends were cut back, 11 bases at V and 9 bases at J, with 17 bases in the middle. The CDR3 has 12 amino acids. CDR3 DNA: TGTGCCTGCCGGGCCCCCAGTCGGCCCCAGCATTTT. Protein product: CACRAPSRPQHF.

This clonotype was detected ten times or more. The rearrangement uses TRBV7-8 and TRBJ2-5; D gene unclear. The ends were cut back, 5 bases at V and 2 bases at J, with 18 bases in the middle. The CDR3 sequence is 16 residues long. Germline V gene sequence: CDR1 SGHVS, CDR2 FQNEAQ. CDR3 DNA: TGTGCCAGCAGCAGGTACGGGTGGAGACCTCAAGAGACCCAGTACTTC. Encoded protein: CASSRYGWRPQETQYF.

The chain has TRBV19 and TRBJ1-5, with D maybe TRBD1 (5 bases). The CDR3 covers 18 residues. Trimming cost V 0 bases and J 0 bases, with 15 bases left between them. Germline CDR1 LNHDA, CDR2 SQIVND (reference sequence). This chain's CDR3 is CASSIEGDSTYSNQPQHF. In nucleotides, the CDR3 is TGTGCCAGTAGTATAGAAGGCGACAGCACTTATAGCAATCAGCCCCAGCATTTT.

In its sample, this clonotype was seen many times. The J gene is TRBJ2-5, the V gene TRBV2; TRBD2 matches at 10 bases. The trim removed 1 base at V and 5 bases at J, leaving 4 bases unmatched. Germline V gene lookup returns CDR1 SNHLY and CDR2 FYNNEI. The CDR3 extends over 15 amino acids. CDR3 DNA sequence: TGTGCCAGCAGTGAAGGGACTAGCGGTTTGGAGACCCAGTACTTC. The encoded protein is CASSEGTSGLETQYF.

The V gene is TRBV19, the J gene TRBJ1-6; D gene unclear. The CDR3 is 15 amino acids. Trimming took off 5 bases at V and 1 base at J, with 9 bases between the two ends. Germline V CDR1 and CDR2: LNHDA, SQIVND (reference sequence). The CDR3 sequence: CASSLMASYNSPLHF. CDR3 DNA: TGTGCCAGTAGTTTGATGGCGTCCTATAATTCACCCCTCCACTTT.

CDR3 nucleotide sequence: TGTGCCAGCAGCGTAGGGGGTTTTGCGGGGGCAAAGTACAATGAGCAGTTCTTC. It encodes CASSVGGFAGAKYNEQFF. The V gene is TRBV9, the J gene TRBJ2-1; a weak D match, TRBD2 (7 bases). Germline V lookup: CDR1 SGDLS, CDR2 YYNGEE. V lost 0 bases to trimming and J lost 4 bases, with 20 bases between them. This CDR3 has 18 amino acids.

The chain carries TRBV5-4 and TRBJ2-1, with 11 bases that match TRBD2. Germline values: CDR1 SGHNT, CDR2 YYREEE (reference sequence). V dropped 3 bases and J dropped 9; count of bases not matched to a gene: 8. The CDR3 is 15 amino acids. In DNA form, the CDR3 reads TGTGCCAGCAGCTCGAAGACTAGCGGGGTGACTGAGCAGTTCTTC. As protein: CASSSKTSGVTEQFF.

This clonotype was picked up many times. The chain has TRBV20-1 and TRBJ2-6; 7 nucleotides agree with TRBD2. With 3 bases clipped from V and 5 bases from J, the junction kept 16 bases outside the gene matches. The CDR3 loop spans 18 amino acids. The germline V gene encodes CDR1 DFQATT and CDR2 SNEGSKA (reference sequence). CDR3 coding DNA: TGCAGTGCTAGGGCGCCGAGGAGCGGGGCTTTCTGGGCCAACGTCCTGACTTTC. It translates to CSARAPRSGAFWANVLTF.

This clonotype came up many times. The CDR3 sequence is CASSRGGGDTEAFF. The CDR3, as DNA: TGTGCCAGCAGTCGAGGGGGAGGGGACACTGAAGCTTTCTTT. The chain couples TRBV2 to TRBJ1-1, with D possibly TRBD1 on 6 matching bases. The V end lost 5 bases, the J end lost 3 bases, and 13 bases lay between the germline ends. The CDR3 contains 14 residues. Germline V gene lookup returns CDR1 SNHLY and CDR2 FYNNEI.

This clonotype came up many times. The CDR3 loop is CASSERRERGYQPQHF. The CDR3 DNA follows: TGTGCCAGCAGCGAAAGGCGGGAAAGGGGATATCAGCCCCAGCATTTT. V gene TRBV6-1 combines with J gene TRBJ1-5; tentative D call: TRBD1 (5 bases). The CDR3 runs 16 residues. Germline V gene sequence: CDR1 MNHNS, CDR2 SASEGT. Trimming took 6 bases from V and 5 from J, leaving 20 bases between them.

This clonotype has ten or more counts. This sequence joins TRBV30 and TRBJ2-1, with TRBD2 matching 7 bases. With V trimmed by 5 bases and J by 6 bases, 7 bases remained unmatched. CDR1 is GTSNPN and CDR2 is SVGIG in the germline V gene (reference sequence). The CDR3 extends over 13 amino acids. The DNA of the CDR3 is TGTGCCTGGGGCGAAAGACTAGCCAATGAGCAGTTCTTC. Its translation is CAWGERLANEQFF.

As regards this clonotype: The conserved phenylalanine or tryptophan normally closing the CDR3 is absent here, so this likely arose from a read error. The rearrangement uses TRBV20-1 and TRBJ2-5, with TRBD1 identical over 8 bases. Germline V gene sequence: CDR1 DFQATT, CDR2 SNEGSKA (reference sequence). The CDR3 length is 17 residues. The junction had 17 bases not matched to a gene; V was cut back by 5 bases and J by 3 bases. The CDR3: CSAGWRTGRVGEETQYV. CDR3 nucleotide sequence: TGCAGTGCTGGATGGAGGACAGGGAGAGTCGGGGAAGAGACCCAGTACGTC.

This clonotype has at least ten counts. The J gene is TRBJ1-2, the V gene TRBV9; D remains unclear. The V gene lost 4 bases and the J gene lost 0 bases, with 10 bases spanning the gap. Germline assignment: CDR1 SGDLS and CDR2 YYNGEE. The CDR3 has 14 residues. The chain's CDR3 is CASSRRSPNYGYTF. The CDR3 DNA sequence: TGTGCCAGCAGCCGGCGGAGCCCTAACTATGGCTACACCTTC.